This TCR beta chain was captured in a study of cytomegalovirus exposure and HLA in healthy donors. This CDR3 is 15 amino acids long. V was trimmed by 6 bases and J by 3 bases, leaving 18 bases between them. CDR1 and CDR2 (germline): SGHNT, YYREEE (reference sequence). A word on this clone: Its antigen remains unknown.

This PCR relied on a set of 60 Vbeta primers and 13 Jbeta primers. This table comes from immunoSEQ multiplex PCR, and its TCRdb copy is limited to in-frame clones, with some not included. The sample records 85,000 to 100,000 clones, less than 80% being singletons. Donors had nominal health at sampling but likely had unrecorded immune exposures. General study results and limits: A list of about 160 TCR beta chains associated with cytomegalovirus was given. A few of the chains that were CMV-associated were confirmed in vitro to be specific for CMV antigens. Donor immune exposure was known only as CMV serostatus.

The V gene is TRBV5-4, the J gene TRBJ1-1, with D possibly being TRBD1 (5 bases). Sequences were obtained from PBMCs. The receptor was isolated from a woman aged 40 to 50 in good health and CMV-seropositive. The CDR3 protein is CASKPGGGWDTEAFF. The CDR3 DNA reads TGTGCCAGCAAACCGGGCGGGGGATGGGACACTGAAGCTTTCTTT.